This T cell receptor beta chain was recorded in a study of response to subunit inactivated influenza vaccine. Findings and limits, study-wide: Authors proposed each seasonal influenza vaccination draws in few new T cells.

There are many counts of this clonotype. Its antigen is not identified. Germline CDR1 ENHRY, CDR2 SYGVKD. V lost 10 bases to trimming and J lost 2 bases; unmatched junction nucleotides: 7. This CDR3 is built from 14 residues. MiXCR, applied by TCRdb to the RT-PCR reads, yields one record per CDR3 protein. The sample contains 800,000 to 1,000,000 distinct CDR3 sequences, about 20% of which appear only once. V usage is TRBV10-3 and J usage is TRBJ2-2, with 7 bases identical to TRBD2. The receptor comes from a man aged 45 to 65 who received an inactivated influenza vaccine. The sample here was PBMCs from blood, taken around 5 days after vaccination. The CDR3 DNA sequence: TGTGCCAGCCGGGGGGACTTCAACACCGGGGAGCTGTTTTTT. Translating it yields CASRGDFNTGELFF.